This record covers a single TCR beta chain. Its antigen is not identified. These data originate in a study of beta chain features in type 1 diabetes. Study-wide results and limits: For Type 1 diabetes patients, all four CD4+ subsets carried TCRB CDR3s that were moderately but significantly shorter.

Sequencing targeted expressed TCRB transcripts, as all isolated RNA had been reverse transcribed. The data were produced by immunoSEQ multiplex PCR, yet TCRdb's version contains in-frame clones alone and is incomplete. The sample consists of approximately 140,000 clones, around 10% of them appearing once. The receptor was derived from a man younger than 40 with type 1 diabetes. The sample was central memory CD4+ T cells from blood.

CDR3 region: CAWSVGDNQPQHF. CDR3 nucleotide sequence: TGTGCCTGGAGTGTGGGAGACAATCAGCCCCAGCATTTT. The chain uses TRBV30 and TRBJ1-5; unclear D gene. V shed 0 bases and J shed 3 bases, with 6 bases lying between them. Germline V gene data show CDR1 as GTSNPN and CDR2 as SVGIG (reference sequence). The length of the CDR3 is 13 residues.